Below, 2 T cell receptor beta chains from the same sample are listed, as sequenced in a study of CD8+ T cells in alopecia areata. Following extraction, RNA underwent reverse transcription to cDNA, which served as the sequencing template. Sequencing used immunoSEQ multiplex PCR; TCRdb keeps in-frame clones, though not all of them. Of roughly 75,000 clones in the sample, roughly three fifths were seen once. Sequences were derived from CD8+ T cells sorted from blood, sampled at week 0. These receptors all come from a human donor with alopecia areata.

This chain links TRBV9 with TRBJ2-1; maybe TRBD2 (5 bases). With 0 bases removed from V and 6 bases from J, the gap between germline ends came to 13 bases. This CDR3 comprises 15 residues. Germline CDR1 reads SGDLS; CDR2 reads YYNGEE. CDR3 in amino acids: CASSVEGTLGNEQFF. The DNA for the CDR3 is TGTGCCAGCAGCGTAGAGGGTACACTAGGCAATGAGCAGTTCTTC.

This clone occurred a few times. This chain links TRBV28 with TRBJ2-5; tentatively, D is TRBD1 (5 bases). The V and J ends lost 4 bases and 5 bases respectively, with 5 bases between them. Germline CDR1 and CDR2: MDHEN and SYDVKM. The CDR3 length is 11 residues. CDR3 loop: CASSYRETQYF. CDR3 coding DNA: TGTGCCAGCAGTTACAGGGAGACCCAGTACTTC.